This record covers a single T cell receptor (beta chain). This entry is derived from a study of T cell changes during pregnancy in multiple sclerosis. Sequencing was performed with immunoSEQ multiplex PCR; in TCRdb, only in-frame clones are kept and a portion is missing. The sample consists of about 59,000 clones, about 94% of them appearing once. The sample was CD4+ T cells from peripheral blood mononuclear cells, taken before pregnancy. The receptor was derived from a female donor with multiple sclerosis, enrolled in a pregnancy study.

DNA of the CDR3: TGTGCCAGCAGTAGCACGGGACAGGGAAACTATGGCTACACCTTC. Translating gives CASSSTGQGNYGYTF. The chain is built from TRBV7-4 and TRBJ1-2, with 9 bases matching TRBD1. CDR1 is SGHVT and CDR2 is SQSDAQ in the germline V gene. This CDR3 is 15 amino acids long. The V gene end was trimmed by 6 bases and the J gene end by 2 bases; junction bases not matched to a gene: 7.